These 4 T cell receptor beta chains were sequenced from one sample in a study of CD8+ T cells in alopecia areata. The sequencing template was cDNA reverse transcribed from extracted RNA. Data came from immunoSEQ multiplex PCR; TCRdb stores just in-frame clones and leaves some out. The profile shows 100,000 to 150,000 clones, 50% to 75% of them singletons. Treatment defined: oral pan-JAK inhibitor, 5-10 mg twice daily. The specimen was CD8+ T cells sorted from blood, collected at week 4, from a patient treated with tofacitinib. These receptors originate from a human donor with alopecia areata.

This chain uses TRBV29-1 with TRBJ2-7, with 11 bases identical to TRBD1. Germline V CDR1 and CDR2: SQVTM, ANQGSEA. The CDR3 length is 14 residues. V was pared by 8 bases and J by 5 bases, with 11 bases of the junction left unmatched. This chain's CDR3 is CSTAGRTGGDEQYF. CDR3 bases: TGCAGCACAGCGGGGAGGACAGGGGGCGACGAGCAGTACTTC.

This clone was detected only a few times. This sequence joins TRBV5-6 and TRBJ2-7; TRBD1 matches at 10 bases. The CDR3 totals 15 residues. Trimming took 1 base from V and 3 from J; bases not matched to a gene: 4. Germline CDR1 is SGHDT and CDR2 is YYEEEE. CDR3 protein: CASSLTTGGLYEQYF. The CDR3 bases are TGTGCCAGCAGCTTGACGACAGGGGGCCTCTACGAGCAGTACTTC.

This chain joins TRBV7-9 and TRBJ1-5; D remains ambiguous. This CDR3 region has 14 residues. V lost 5 bases to trimming and J lost 2 bases, with 10 bases between them. Per germline, CDR1 SEHNR and CDR2 FQNEAQ (reference sequence). This CDR3 reads CASSDSVGNQPQHF. The CDR3 nucleotides read TGTGCCAGCAGCGACTCTGTGGGCAATCAGCCCCAGCATTTT. Using reference TRBV7-9 and TRBJ1-5 for the parts outside the CDR3, the full variable domain is DTGVSQNPRHKITKRGQNVTFRCDPISEHNRLYWYRQTLGQGPEFLTYFQNEAQLEKSRLLSDRFSAERPKGSFSTLEIQRTEQGDSAMYLCASSDSVGNQPQHFGDGTRLSIL.

This chain links TRBV5-1 with TRBJ1-1; D possibly corresponds to TRBD1 (5 bases). Trimming stripped 5 bases from V and 2 bases from J, with 16 bases between. Germline values: CDR1 SGHRS, CDR2 YFSETQ. The CDR3 is made up of 15 amino acids. The DNA for the CDR3 is TGCGCCAGCAGTCCGGACAAACTAACAAACACTGAAGCTTTCTTT. Protein product: CASSPDKLTNTEAFF.